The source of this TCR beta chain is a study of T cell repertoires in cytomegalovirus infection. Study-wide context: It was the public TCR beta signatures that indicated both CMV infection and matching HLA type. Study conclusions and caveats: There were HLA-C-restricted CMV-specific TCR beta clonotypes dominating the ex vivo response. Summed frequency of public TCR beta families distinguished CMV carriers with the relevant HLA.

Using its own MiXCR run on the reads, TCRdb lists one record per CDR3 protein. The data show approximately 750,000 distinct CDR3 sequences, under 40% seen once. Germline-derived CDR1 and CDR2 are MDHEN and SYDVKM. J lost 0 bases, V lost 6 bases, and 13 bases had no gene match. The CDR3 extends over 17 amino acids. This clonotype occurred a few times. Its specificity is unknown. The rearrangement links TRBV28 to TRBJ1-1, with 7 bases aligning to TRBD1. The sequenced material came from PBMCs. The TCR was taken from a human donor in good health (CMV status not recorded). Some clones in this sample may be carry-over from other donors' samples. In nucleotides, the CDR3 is TGTGCCAGCAGCCTCCTGCCGGGACAGCTCATGAACACTGAAGCTTTCTTT. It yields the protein CASSLLPGQLMNTEAFF.